This passage covers 28 T cell receptor beta chains from one sample sequenced in a study of T-cell memory formation after mild COVID-19. TCRdb independently ran MiXCR on the 5' RACE reads; one entry per CDR3 protein. This table has about 180,000 distinct CDR3 sequences, approximately 17% appearing once. The sample taken for sequencing was PBMCs or a T cell subset sorted from them (not recorded which). The receptors were sampled from a man aged 18 to 30 who had mild COVID-19 (a few samples of this study predate the infection). Cell type and time point are not known.

The chain has TRBV5-1 and TRBJ1-2; 11 nucleotides agree with TRBD1. CDR3 length: 15 amino acids. V lost 0 bases to trimming and J lost 4 bases; unmatched junction nucleotides: 2. The germline V gene has CDR1 SGHRS and CDR2 YFSETQ. The CDR3 protein is CASSLDGQGAYGYTF. The CDR3 nucleotides read TGCGCCAGCAGCTTGGACGGACAGGGGGCCTATGGCTACACCTTC.

At least ten counts were recorded for this clonotype. DNA of the CDR3: TGTGCCAGCAGCTCAAGAAATTCACCCCTCCACTTT. Its translation: CASSSRNSPLHF. This chain joins TRBV7-2 and TRBJ1-6; unclear D gene. With 4 bases removed from V and 7 bases from J, the gap between germline ends came to 5 bases. Germline V CDR1 and CDR2: SGHTA, FQGNSA. The CDR3 spans 12 residues.

This clonotype was seen many times. This chain uses TRBV7-2 with TRBJ2-1; 12 nucleotides align to TRBD2. The germline CDR1 and CDR2 sequences are SGHTA and FQGNSA. This CDR3 contains 18 residues. J gave up 0 bases and V 3 bases, and 6 bases lay outside the gene matches. The CDR3 nucleotides read TGTGCCAGCAGCTTGACTAGCGGGGGACCTAGCTCCTACAATGAGCAGTTCTTC. Residues: CASSLTSGGPSSYNEQFF.

This clonotype has only a few counts. The chain has TRBV5-1 and TRBJ2-5; 10 bases agree with TRBD2. Looked up from germline, CDR1 is SGHRS and CDR2 is YFSETQ. The junction had 4 bases not matched to a gene; V was cut back by 4 bases and J by 4 bases. The CDR3 has 14 amino acids. The CDR3: CASSATSGSETQYF. The CDR3 region has the DNA TGCGCCAGCAGCGCGACTAGCGGGTCAGAGACCCAGTACTTC.

A few counts support this clonotype. J is TRBJ2-1 and V is TRBV6-6; a possible D gene is TRBD1 (7 bases). The ends were cut back, 5 bases at V and 6 bases at J, with 20 bases in the middle. Germline CDR1 reads MNHNY; CDR2 reads SVGAGI (reference sequence). The CDR3 has 16 residues. CDR3 DNA sequence: TGTGCCAGCAGTACTCCACCCGGGGGACAGCTCAATGAGCAGTTCTTC. Protein: CASSTPPGGQLNEQFF.

This rearrangement joins TRBV7-2 to TRBJ2-2; D is unclear. V was clipped by 1 base and J by 7 bases, with 7 bases between them. The CDR3 runs 13 residues. Germline V gene sequence: CDR1 SGHTA, CDR2 FQGNSA. This CDR3 is CASSLGGYGELFF. In DNA, the CDR3 is TGTGCCAGCAGCTTAGGGGGTTACGGGGAGCTGTTTTTT.

The rearrangement uses TRBV12-3 or TRBV12-4 and TRBJ1-2, with TRBD1 matching 10 bases. Unmatched junction bases numbered 8, after V lost 2 bases and J lost 5 bases. There are 16 residues in the CDR3. CDR3 protein: CASSLSRRQGAYGYTF. The CDR3 DNA reads as TGTGCCAGCAGTTTAAGTCGAAGACAGGGGGCATATGGCTACACCTTC.

This clonotype has a handful of counts. The genes are TRBV7-3 and TRBJ1-6, with 9 bases fitting TRBD1. V dropped 2 bases and J dropped 7; count of bases not matched to a gene: 6. Germline V CDR1 and CDR2: SGHTA, FQGTGA. The CDR3 covers 16 residues. CDR3 in amino acids: CASSLLGTGQNSPLHF. The CDR3 DNA reads as TGTGCCAGCAGCTTACTCGGGACAGGGCAAAATTCACCCCTCCACTTT.

This clonotype was counted at least ten times. The rearrangement joins TRBV7-2 to TRBJ1-1; 7 nucleotides match TRBD1. The CDR3 is 12 residues long. With V trimmed by 4 bases and J by 11 bases, 7 bases remained unmatched. Germline CDR1 is SGHTA and CDR2 is FQGNSA. This CDR3 reads CASSSTGSPAFF. The DNA for the CDR3 is TGTGCCAGCAGCTCGACAGGGAGTCCCGCTTTCTTT.

This clonotype was seen only a few times. The chain links TRBV10-3 to TRBJ2-7, with 9 bases identical to TRBD1. The CDR3 has 13 amino acids. CDR1 is ENHRY and CDR2 is SYGVKD in the germline V gene. J gave up 5 bases and V 6 bases, and 5 bases lay outside the gene matches. The DNA for the CDR3 is TGTGCCATCAGGGGCGACAGGGGGAACGAGCAGTACTTC. As protein: CAIRGDRGNEQYF.

V and J are TRBV6-6 and TRBJ2-3; D gene unclear. The CDR3 sequence is 14 residues long. Germline V lookup: CDR1 MNHNY, CDR2 SVGAGI (reference sequence). V was shortened by 2 bases and J by 0 bases, with 6 bases between the two germline ends. CDR3 in DNA: TGTGCCAGCAGTTACCCCTTTAGCACAGATACGCAGTATTTT. Residues: CASSYPFSTDTQYF.

The chain is built from TRBV28 and TRBJ2-1; 9 bases agree with TRBD2. This CDR3 spans 14 amino acids. J lost 0 bases, V lost 7 bases, and 1 base had no gene match. Per the germline V gene, CDR1 is MDHEN and CDR2 is SYDVKM. Here the CDR3 reads CASTSGASYNEQFF. CDR3 in DNA: TGTGCCAGCACTAGCGGGGCCTCCTACAATGAGCAGTTCTTC. Looking up the rest from reference TRBV28 and TRBJ2-1 gives the full variable domain: DVKVTQSSRYLVKRTGEKVFLECVQDMDHENMFWYRQDPGLGLRLIYFSYDVKMKEKGDIPEGYSVSREKKERFSLILESASTNQTSMYLCASTSGASYNEQFFGPGTRLTVL.

This clonotype was detected a few times. The germline gene is not matched at one end of the junction; a read error may be the cause. This chain uses TRBV7-9 with TRBJ2-3; D may match TRBD1 or TRBD2 (6 bases each). The CDR3 extends over 19 amino acids. Germline lookup yields CDR1 SEHNR and CDR2 FQNEAQ (reference sequence). The chain's CDR3 is CASRLARATYGGGTDTQYF. The CDR3, as DNA: TGTGCCAGCAGATTAGCGAGGGCTACGTACGGGGGCGGCACAGATACGCAGTATTTT. Supplemented by reference TRBV7-9 and TRBJ2-3, the full variable domain reads DTGVSQNPRHKITKRGQNVTFRCDPISEHNRLYWYRQTLGQGPEFLTYFQNEAQLEKSRLLSDRFSAERPKGSFSTLEIQRTEQGDSAMYLCASRLARATYGGGTDTQYFGPGTRLTVL.

The sample holds a few counts of this clonotype. The chain links TRBV7-9 to TRBJ2-3; D remains unclear. The CDR3 sequence is 13 residues long. V was clipped by 6 bases and J by 4 bases, with 11 bases between them. The germline gives CDR1 SEHNR, CDR2 FQNEAQ (reference sequence). CDR3 protein: CASSQISPDTQYF. CDR3 DNA sequence: TGTGCCAGCAGTCAAATAAGTCCAGATACGCAGTATTTT. The variable domain in full, completed from reference TRBV7-9 and TRBJ2-3, reads DTGVSQNPRHKITKRGQNVTFRCDPISEHNRLYWYRQTLGQGPEFLTYFQNEAQLEKSRLLSDRFSAERPKGSFSTLEIQRTEQGDSAMYLCASSQISPDTQYFGPGTRLTVL.

The V and J genes are TRBV29-1 and TRBJ2-1, with D possibly TRBD2 on 7 matching bases. Per germline, CDR1 SQVTM and CDR2 ANQGSEA. V lost 5 bases to trimming and J lost 7 bases, with 21 bases between them. The CDR3 has 15 amino acids. CDR3 DNA sequence: TGCAGCGTTCTTACTGGGGGGGGCTCGGTAAATGAGCAGTTCTTC. Its protein is CSVLTGGGSVNEQFF.

The chain uses TRBV20-1 and TRBJ1-1, with D possibly matching TRBD1 (5 bases). Trimming removed 3 bases from V and 4 bases from J, with 21 bases in between. This CDR3 is built from 16 residues. Per the germline V gene, CDR1 is DFQATT and CDR2 is SNEGSKA (reference sequence). The CDR3 reads CSARGFTGGRCTEAFF. Written as DNA, the CDR3 is TGCAGTGCTAGGGGCTTTACCGGGGGACGTTGCACTGAAGCTTTCTTT.

The chain combines TRBV20-1 with TRBJ2-7; 8 bases match TRBD2. The CDR3 loop spans 13 amino acids. Trimming removed 2 bases from V and 4 bases from J; junction bases left unmatched: 4. Germline V gene data show CDR1 as DFQATT and CDR2 as SNEGSKA (reference sequence). Written as DNA, the CDR3 is TGCAGTGCTAGATCTGCTAGCGGGTACGAGCAGTACTTC. Its translation: CSARSASGYEQYF.

This clonotype was seen a few times. J is TRBJ2-5 and V is TRBV2; the D is unclear. From germline, CDR1 is SNHLY and CDR2 FYNNEI. Trimming took off 10 bases at V and 4 bases at J, with 10 bases between the two ends. The CDR3 extends over 11 amino acids. CDR3 protein: CATSRAETQYF. The CDR3, as DNA: TGTGCCACCTCCAGAGCAGAGACCCAGTACTTC.

This clonotype showed up just a few times. The chain recombines TRBV6-2 or TRBV6-3 with TRBJ2-7; perhaps TRBD1 as D (6 bases). Trimming removed 6 bases at V and 5 bases at J, with 20 bases between. Germline V gene lookup returns CDR1 MNHEY and CDR2 SVGEGT. The CDR3 is 15 residues long. The CDR3 DNA reads as TGTGCCAGCAGCACAGGGTCGTGGCACTTGGACGAGCAGTACGTC. Its translation is CASSTGSWHLDEQYV.

The sample holds a few counts of this clonotype. The V and J genes are TRBV30 and TRBJ2-7; 7 nucleotides agree with TRBD1. The CDR3 totals 11 residues. The trim removed 3 bases at V and 6 bases at J, leaving 2 bases unmatched. Germline V CDR1 and CDR2: GTSNPN, SVGIG (reference sequence). CDR3 nucleotides: TGTGCCTGGAGCAGGGGGTTCGAGCAGTACTTC. It is translated as CAWSRGFEQYF.

The V and J genes are TRBV14 and TRBJ2-7, with D possibly TRBD1 on 6 matching bases. The germline CDR1 and CDR2 sequences are SGHDN and FVKESK. The V gene lost 3 bases and the J gene lost 7 bases, with 16 bases spanning the gap. The CDR3 contains 14 residues. The CDR3 DNA is TGTGCCAGCAGCCATGGACAGCCGGCGGAAGAGCAGTACGTC. It translates to CASSHGQPAEEQYV.

The chain uses TRBV20-1 and TRBJ1-2; a weak D match, TRBD1 (6 bases). V was trimmed by 6 bases and J by 4 bases, leaving 21 bases between them. Looked up from germline, CDR1 is DFQATT and CDR2 is SNEGSKA (reference sequence). CDR3 length equals 15 residues. The CDR3 spells CSAPPAGHQFYGYTF. The DNA for the CDR3 is TGCAGTGCCCCCCCCGCGGGACACCAATTCTATGGCTACACCTTC.

This clonotype was observed a handful of times. The chain combines TRBV13 with TRBJ1-6, with D unresolved. The CDR3 totals 17 residues. V lost 0 bases, J lost 2 bases, and 11 bases lay in between. The germline V gene has CDR1 PRHDT and CDR2 FYEKMQ (reference sequence). This CDR3 reads CASSLGGSLAYNSPLHF. Written as DNA, the CDR3 is TGTGCCAGCAGCTTAGGCGGGTCCTTGGCCTATAATTCACCCCTCCACTTT.

The V gene is TRBV20-1, the J gene TRBJ2-2; tentatively, D is TRBD1 or TRBD2 (5 bases each). The CDR3 spans 12 residues. The germline V gene has CDR1 DFQATT and CDR2 SNEGSKA (reference sequence). DNA of the CDR3: TGCAGCTGCCCTGAGGGGAACGGGGAGCTGTTTTTT. It yields the protein CSCPEGNGELFF.

This chain joins TRBV19 and TRBJ1-4; D gene uncertain. V shed 6 bases and J shed 8 bases, with 16 bases lying between them. The CDR3 contains 14 residues. The germline CDR1 and CDR2 sequences are LNHDA and SQIVND (reference sequence). CDR3 DNA: TGTGCCAGTAGAAAAGTGGCCAGCGGAGAAAAACTGTTTTTT. Protein sequence: CASRKVASGEKLFF.

This clonotype was picked up a small number of times. CDR3 in DNA: TGCGCCCGCAAAAGACCAGGGCAAGAGACCCAGTACTTC. Protein sequence: CARKRPGQETQYF. This chain links TRBV23-1 with TRBJ2-5, with D perhaps TRBD1 (5 bases). TRBV23-1 is sorted into the ORF group, with uncertain function. The CDR3 totals 13 residues. Trimming stripped 11 bases from V and 2 bases from J, with 15 bases between.

In this sample, this clonotype turned up many times. The genes are TRBV5-5 and TRBJ2-3; no clear D. The CDR3 is 15 amino acids. Trimming took off 1 base at V and 0 bases at J, with 9 bases between the two ends. Germline-derived CDR1 and CDR2 are SGHKS and YYEKEE (reference sequence). The CDR3 protein is CASSLFSQSTDTQYF. In DNA, the CDR3 is TGTGCCAGCAGCTTGTTTTCTCAGAGCACAGATACGCAGTATTTT.

This clonotype was counted only a few times. This chain connects TRBV6-1 to TRBJ2-1, with a tentative D call TRBD1 (6 bases). The V end was cut by 0 bases, the J end by 7 bases, with 10 bases between. The CDR3 runs 14 residues. Germline CDR1 reads MNHNS; CDR2 reads SASEGT. CDR3 protein: CASSEAGAQNEQFF. In DNA, the CDR3 is TGTGCCAGCAGTGAAGCGGGGGCCCAGAATGAGCAGTTCTTC.